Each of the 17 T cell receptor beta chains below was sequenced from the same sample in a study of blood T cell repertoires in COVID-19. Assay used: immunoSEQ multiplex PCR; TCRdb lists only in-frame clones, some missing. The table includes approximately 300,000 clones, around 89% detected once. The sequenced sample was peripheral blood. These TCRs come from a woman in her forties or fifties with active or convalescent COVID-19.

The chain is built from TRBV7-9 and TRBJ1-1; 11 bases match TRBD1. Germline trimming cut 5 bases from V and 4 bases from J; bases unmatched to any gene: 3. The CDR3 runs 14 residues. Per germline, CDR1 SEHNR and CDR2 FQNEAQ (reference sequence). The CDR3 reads CASSRGQGATEAFF. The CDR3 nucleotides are TGTGCCAGCAGCCGCGGACAGGGGGCCACTGAAGCTTTCTTT. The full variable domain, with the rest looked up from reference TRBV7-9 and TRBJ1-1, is DTGVSQNPRHKITKRGQNVTFRCDPISEHNRLYWYRQTLGQGPEFLTYFQNEAQLEKSRLLSDRFSAERPKGSFSTLEIQRTEQGDSAMYLCASSRGQGATEAFFGQGTRLTVV.

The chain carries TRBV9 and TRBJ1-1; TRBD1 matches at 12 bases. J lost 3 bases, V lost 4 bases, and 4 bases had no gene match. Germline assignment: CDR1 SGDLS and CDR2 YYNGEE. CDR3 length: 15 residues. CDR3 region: CASSSRDRGHTEAFF. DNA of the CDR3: TGTGCCAGCAGCTCCAGGGACAGGGGGCACACTGAAGCTTTCTTT. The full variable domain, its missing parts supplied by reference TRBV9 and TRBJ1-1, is DSGVTQTPKHLITATGQRVTLRCSPRSGDLSVYWYQQSLDQGLQFLIQYYNGEERAKGNILERFSAQQFPDLHSELNLSSLELGDSALYFCASSSRDRGHTEAFFGQGTRLTVV.

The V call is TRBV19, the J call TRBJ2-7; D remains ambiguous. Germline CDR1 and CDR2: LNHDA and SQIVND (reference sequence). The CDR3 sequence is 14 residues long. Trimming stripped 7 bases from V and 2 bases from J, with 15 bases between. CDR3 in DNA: TGTGCCAGTAAACCAAGCGCCCGAGCCTACGAGCAGTACTTC. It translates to CASKPSARAYEQYF. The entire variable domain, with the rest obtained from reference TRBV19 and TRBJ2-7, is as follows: DGGITQSPKYLFRKEGQNVTLSCEQNLNHDAMYWYRQDPGQGLRLIYYSQIVNDFQKGDIAEGYSVSREKKESFPLTVTSAQKNPTAFYLCASKPSARAYEQYFGPGTRLTVT.

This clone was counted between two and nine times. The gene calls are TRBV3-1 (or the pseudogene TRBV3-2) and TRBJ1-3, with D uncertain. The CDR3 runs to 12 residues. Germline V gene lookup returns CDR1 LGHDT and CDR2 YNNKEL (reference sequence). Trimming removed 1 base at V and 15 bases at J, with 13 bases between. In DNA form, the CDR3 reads TGTGCCAGCAGCCAAGGGATGGCGAGGAGATATTTT. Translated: CASSQGMARRYF.

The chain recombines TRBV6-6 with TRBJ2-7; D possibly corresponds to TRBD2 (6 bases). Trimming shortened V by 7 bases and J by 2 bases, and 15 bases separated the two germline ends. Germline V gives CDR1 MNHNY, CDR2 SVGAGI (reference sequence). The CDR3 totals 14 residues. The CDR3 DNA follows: TGTGCCAGCAATCACGCCGGGAGCCCCTACGAGCAGTACTTC. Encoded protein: CASNHAGSPYEQYF.

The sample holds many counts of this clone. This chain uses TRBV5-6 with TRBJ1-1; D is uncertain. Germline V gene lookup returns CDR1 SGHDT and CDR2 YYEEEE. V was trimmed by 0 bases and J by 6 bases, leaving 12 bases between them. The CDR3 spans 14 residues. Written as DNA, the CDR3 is TGTGCCAGCAGCTTGGATTCCCACTTTTCTGAAGCTTTCTTT. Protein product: CASSLDSHFSEAFF.

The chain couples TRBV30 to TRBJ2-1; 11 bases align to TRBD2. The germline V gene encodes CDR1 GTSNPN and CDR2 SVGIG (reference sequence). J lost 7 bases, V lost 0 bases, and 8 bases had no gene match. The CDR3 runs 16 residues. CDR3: CAWSVRHSGRGNEQFF. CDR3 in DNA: TGTGCCTGGAGTGTACGGCATAGCGGGAGGGGTAATGAGCAGTTCTTC. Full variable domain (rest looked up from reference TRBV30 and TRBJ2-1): SQTIHQWPATLVQPVGSPLSLECTVEGTSNPNLYWYRQAAGRGLQLLFYSVGIGQISSEVPQNLSASRPQDRQFILSSKKLLLSDSGFYLCAWSVRHSGRGNEQFFGPGTRLTVL.

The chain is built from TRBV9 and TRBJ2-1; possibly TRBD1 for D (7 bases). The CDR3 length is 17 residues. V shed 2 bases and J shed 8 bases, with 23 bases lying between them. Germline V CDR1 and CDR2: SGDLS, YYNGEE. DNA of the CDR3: TGTGCCAGCAGCGTTCCCGGAGGGGGCCATCTTACAGATGAGCAGTTCTTC. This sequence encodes CASSVPGGGHLTDEQFF.

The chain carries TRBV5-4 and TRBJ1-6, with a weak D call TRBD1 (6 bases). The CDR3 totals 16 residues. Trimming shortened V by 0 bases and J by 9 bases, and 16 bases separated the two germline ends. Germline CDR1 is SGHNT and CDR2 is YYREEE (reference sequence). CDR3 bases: TGTGCCAGCAGCTTGGGGGAGGGGGGGAGCGGTTCACCCCTCCACTTT. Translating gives CASSLGEGGSGSPLHF.

The CDR3 DNA is TGTGCTAGCTCGTCAGGGGGTCCCACTGAAGCTTTCTTT. Translating it yields CASSSGGPTEAFF. This rearrangement joins TRBV12-5 to TRBJ1-1; 7 bases align to TRBD1. Germline loops: CDR1 LGHNT, CDR2 FRNRAP. Trimming at V came to 9 bases and at J to 4 bases, leaving 8 bases not matched to a gene. The CDR3 has 13 amino acids.

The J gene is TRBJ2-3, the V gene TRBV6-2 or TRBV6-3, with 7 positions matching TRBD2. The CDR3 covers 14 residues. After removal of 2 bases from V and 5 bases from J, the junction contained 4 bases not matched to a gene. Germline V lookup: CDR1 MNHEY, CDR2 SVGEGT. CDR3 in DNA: TGTGCCAGCAGTTACGGGGCTAGCGGAGATACGCAGTATTTT. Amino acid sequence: CASSYGASGDTQYF.

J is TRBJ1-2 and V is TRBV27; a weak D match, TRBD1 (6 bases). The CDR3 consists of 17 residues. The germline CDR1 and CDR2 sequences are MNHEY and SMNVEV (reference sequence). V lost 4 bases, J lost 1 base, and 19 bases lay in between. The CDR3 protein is CASSSSEWAGVNYGYTF. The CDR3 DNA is TGTGCCAGCAGTTCTTCTGAGTGGGCAGGGGTTAACTATGGCTACACCTTC.

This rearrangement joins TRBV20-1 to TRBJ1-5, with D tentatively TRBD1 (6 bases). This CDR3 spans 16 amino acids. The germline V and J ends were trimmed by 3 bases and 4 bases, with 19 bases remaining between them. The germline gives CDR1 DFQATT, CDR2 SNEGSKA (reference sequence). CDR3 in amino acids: CSASKGVGGGNQPQHF. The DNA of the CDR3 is TGCAGTGCTAGTAAGGGGGTGGGCGGAGGAAATCAGCCCCAGCATTTT.

The CDR3 is CASSEGTGDYGYTF. CDR3 nucleotides: TGTGCCAGCAGTGAAGGGACAGGGGACTATGGCTACACCTTC. This sequence joins TRBV2 and TRBJ1-2; 9 bases map to TRBD1. Germline lookup yields CDR1 SNHLY and CDR2 FYNNEI. This CDR3 contains 14 residues. The V and J ends lost 1 base and 3 bases, in that order; junction bases with no gene match: 0. The full variable domain, with the rest looked up from reference TRBV2 and TRBJ1-2, is EPEVTQTPSHQVTQMGQEVILRCVPISNHLYFYWYRQILGQKVEFLVSFYNNEISEKSEIFDDQFSVERPDGSNFTLKIRSTKLEDSAMYFCASSEGTGDYGYTFGSGTRLTVV.

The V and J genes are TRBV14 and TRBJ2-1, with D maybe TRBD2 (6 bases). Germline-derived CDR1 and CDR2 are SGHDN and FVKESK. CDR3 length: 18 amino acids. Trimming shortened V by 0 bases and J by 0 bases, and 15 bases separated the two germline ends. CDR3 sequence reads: CASSQDTAGRPSYNEQFF. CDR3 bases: TGTGCCAGCAGCCAAGATACGGCAGGGAGGCCCTCCTACAATGAGCAGTTCTTC.

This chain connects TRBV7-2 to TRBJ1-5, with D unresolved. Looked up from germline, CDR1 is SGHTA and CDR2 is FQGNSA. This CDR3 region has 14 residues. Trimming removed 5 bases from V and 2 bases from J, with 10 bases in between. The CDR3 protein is CASSLRHGNQPQHF. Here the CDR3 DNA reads TGTGCCAGCAGCCTCAGACACGGCAATCAGCCCCAGCATTTT.

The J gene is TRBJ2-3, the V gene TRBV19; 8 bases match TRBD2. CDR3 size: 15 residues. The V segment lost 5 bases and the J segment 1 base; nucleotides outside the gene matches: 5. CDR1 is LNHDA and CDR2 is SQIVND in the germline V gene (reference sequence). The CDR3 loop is CASSPIAGRTDTQYF. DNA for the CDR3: TGTGCCAGTAGTCCAATAGCGGGGCGCACAGATACGCAGTATTTT. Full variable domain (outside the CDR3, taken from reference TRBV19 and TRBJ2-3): DGGITQSPKYLFRKEGQNVTLSCEQNLNHDAMYWYRQDPGQGLRLIYYSQIVNDFQKGDIAEGYSVSREKKESFPLTVTSAQKNPTAFYLCASSPIAGRTDTQYFGPGTRLTVL.